This entry lists 26 T cell receptor beta chains sequenced from one sample in a study of control samples from healthy donors and cancer patients. Generated by immunoSEQ multiplex PCR, the TCRdb table keeps only in-frame clones and is missing some. This table has roughly 98,000 clones, 85% to 95% appearing once. Sequencing was performed on blood. These receptors originate from a man in his late teens or twenties in good health.

This sequence joins TRBV10-3 and TRBJ2-3, with D possibly matching TRBD2 (7 bases). CDR3 length equals 18 residues. Between the trimmed V and J ends, which lost 0 bases and 2 bases, there was a span of 18 bases. CDR1 is ENHRY and CDR2 is SYGVKD in the germline V gene. CDR3 protein: CAISESKGGLAATDTQYF. In nucleotides, the CDR3 is TGTGCCATCAGTGAGTCGAAGGGGGGTCTAGCGGCCACAGATACGCAGTATTTT.

As to this clone: At the DNA level, this CDR3 is encoded by other sequences in the same sample as well. The J gene is TRBJ2-5, the V gene TRBV7-2; 9 bases map to TRBD2. The CDR3 runs to 13 residues. The germline CDR1 and CDR2 sequences are SGHTA and FQGNSA. V lost 5 bases, J lost 5 bases, and 3 bases stayed unmatched. The CDR3 DNA reads TGTGCCAGCAGCGGGGCGGGGGGGGAGACCCAGTACTTC. Encoded protein: CASSGAGGETQYF. The complete variable domain, with remaining parts taken from reference TRBV7-2 and TRBJ2-5, reads GAGVSQSPSNKVTEKGKDVELRCDPISGHTALYWYRQSLGQGLEFLIYFQGNSAPDKSGLPSDRFSAERTGGSVSTLTIQRTQQEDSAVYLCASSGAGGETQYFGPGTRLLVL.

V usage is TRBV5-1 and J usage is TRBJ1-5, with no clear D. CDR1 is SGHRS, CDR2 YFSETQ, per germline. V lost 1 base and J lost 2, with 7 bases in between. There are 14 residues in the CDR3. The CDR3 sequence is CASSLNGGNQPQHF. CDR3 DNA sequence: TGCGCCAGCAGCTTGAACGGAGGCAATCAGCCCCAGCATTTT.

This chain joins TRBV18 and TRBJ1-1; no definite D call. The CDR3 is made up of 13 amino acids. Trimming left V 4 bases short and J 3 bases short, with 9 bases between. The germline gives CDR1 KGHSH, CDR2 LQKENI. CDR3 sequence: CASSQTTHTEAFF. Written as DNA, the CDR3 is TGTGCCAGCTCACAAACGACCCACACTGAAGCTTTCTTT.

This clone has just one count. This chain uses TRBV4-3 with TRBJ2-7; D might be TRBD1 (5 bases). This CDR3 spans 15 amino acids. Germline V gene data show CDR1 as LGHNA and CDR2 as YSLEER. Trimming removed 6 bases from V and 3 bases from J, with 18 bases in between. As DNA, the CDR3 is TGCGCCAGCAGTGCGACAGAGCAAAATAACTACGAGCAGTACTTC. It codes for CASSATEQNNYEQYF.

In DNA, the CDR3 is TGTGCCTGGAGTATGGGACCCCTGGGCTCTGAAGCTTTCTTT. This gives the protein CAWSMGPLGSEAFF. This chain uses TRBV30 with TRBJ1-1; tentatively, D is TRBD1 (5 bases). V lost 2 bases, J lost 6 bases, and 16 bases lay in between. The CDR3 is 14 residues long. Germline assignment: CDR1 GTSNPN and CDR2 SVGIG (reference sequence).

The chain is built from TRBV7-2 and TRBJ1-2; 9 nucleotides line up with TRBD1. Unmatched junction bases numbered 8, after V lost 1 base and J lost 2 bases. The CDR3 runs 17 residues. Germline CDR1 is SGHTA and CDR2 is FQGNSA. CDR3: CASSLGVTGGRNYGYTF. The CDR3, as DNA: TGTGCCAGCAGCTTAGGAGTGACAGGGGGTAGGAACTATGGCTACACCTTC.

The chain combines TRBV20-1 with TRBJ2-1, with D hard to call. Trimming removed 3 bases at V and 3 bases at J, with 12 bases between. Looked up from germline, CDR1 is DFQATT and CDR2 is SNEGSKA (reference sequence). The CDR3 totals 14 residues. CDR3 region: CSASTTADYNEQFF. CDR3 DNA: TGCAGTGCTAGTACGACGGCGGACTACAATGAGCAGTTCTTC.

This chain uses TRBV19 with TRBJ2-2, with D possibly matching TRBD2 (7 bases). V was shortened by 8 bases and J by 2 bases, with 27 bases between the two germline ends. The germline V gene has CDR1 LNHDA and CDR2 SQIVND (reference sequence). This CDR3 is 19 amino acids long. DNA for the CDR3: TGTGCCAGTTTCCCGGAGGCGCTAGCGGAGGGGGATAACACCGGGGAGCTGTTTTTT. Translating gives CASFPEALAEGDNTGELFF.

The chain combines TRBV4-3 with TRBJ1-1; perhaps TRBD1 as D (5 bases). The CDR3 covers 17 residues. Germline-derived CDR1 and CDR2 are LGHNA and YSLEER. V dropped 0 bases and J dropped 0 bases, with 14 bases sitting between them. The DNA of the CDR3 is TGCGCCAGCAGCCAAGAGGCACCAGGGTCCATGAACACTGAAGCTTTCTTT. It yields the protein CASSQEAPGSMNTEAFF.

V usage is TRBV1 and J usage is TRBJ2-7; TRBD2 reflects the table's D call only, with no check against the DNA. TRBV1 is classified as a pseudogene. CDR3 length equals 17 residues. The CDR3 nucleotides read TGCACCAGCAGCCAAGATCGGCCTAGCGGTAGTACCTACGAGCAGTACTTC. It specifies CTSSQDRPSGSTYEQYF.

This sequence joins TRBV7-2 and TRBJ1-3; D uncertain. CDR3 length: 16 amino acids. The V gene lost 5 bases and the J gene lost 0 bases, with 14 bases spanning the gap. From germline, CDR1 is SGHTA and CDR2 FQGNSA. The CDR3 reads CASSLQVWSSGNTIYF. The DNA of the CDR3 is TGTGCCAGCAGCCTCCAGGTTTGGAGCTCTGGAAACACCATATATTTT. The whole variable domain, remainder taken from reference TRBV7-2 and TRBJ1-3, is GAGVSQSPSNKVTEKGKDVELRCDPISGHTALYWYRQSLGQGLEFLIYFQGNSAPDKSGLPSDRFSAERTGGSVSTLTIQRTQQEDSAVYLCASSLQVWSSGNTIYFGEGSWLTVV.

The rearrangement joins TRBV5-8 to TRBJ1-4; D is ambiguous. The CDR3 is 13 residues long. The germline V gene has CDR1 SGHTS and CDR2 YDEGEE. V gave up 5 bases and J gave up 5 bases, with 10 bases separating them. CDR3 sequence reads: CASRFTENEKLFF. CDR3 DNA sequence: TGTGCCAGCAGGTTTACAGAGAATGAAAAACTGTTTTTT.

This clone occurred a few times. The chain employs TRBV6-6 and TRBJ1-2, with 10 positions matching TRBD1. J lost 12 bases, V lost 8 bases, and 3 bases had no gene match. Germline V gives CDR1 MNHNY, CDR2 SVGAGI (reference sequence). The CDR3 is made up of 10 amino acids. The CDR3 loop reads CASGTGAHTF. The CDR3 DNA follows: TGTGCCAGCGGGACAGGGGCGCACACCTTC.

This chain uses TRBV19 with TRBJ1-2; TRBD1 aligns across 7 bases. Trimming took 6 bases from V and 7 from J; bases not matched to a gene: 14. This CDR3 spans 15 amino acids. Germline V gene sequence: CDR1 LNHDA, CDR2 SQIVND (reference sequence). The DNA of the CDR3 is TGTGCCAGTAGCACCAACCGCGGGACAGTTGGTGGCTACACCTTC. Protein product: CASSTNRGTVGGYTF.

J is TRBJ2-7 and V is TRBV4-1, with 8 bases fitting TRBD1. The germline CDR1 and CDR2 sequences are MGHRA and YSYEKL. V lost 1 base and J lost 0; bases outside the gene matches: 8. This CDR3 has 17 residues. In nucleotides, the CDR3 is TGCGCCAGCAGCCAAGTCCCGGGACAGGCCTTCTCCTACGAGCAGTACTTC. Amino acids: CASSQVPGQAFSYEQYF.

The V call is TRBV6-5, the J call TRBJ2-7; maybe TRBD1 (6 bases). CDR1 is MNHEY, CDR2 SVGAGI, per germline. The V and J ends lost 4 bases and 2 bases respectively, with 12 bases between them. The CDR3 contains 14 residues. CDR3 bases: TGTGCCAGCAGTTTCCAAGGACAGACCTACGAGCAGTACTTC. This codes for CASSFQGQTYEQYF.

This rearrangement joins TRBV27 to TRBJ1-5; maybe TRBD1 (6 bases). Trimming shortened V by 8 bases and J by 0 bases, and 11 bases separated the two germline ends. CDR1 MNHEY and CDR2 SMNVEV come from the germline V gene (reference sequence). This CDR3 contains 14 residues. The CDR3 loop reads CASRRGHSNQPQHF. In nucleotides, the CDR3 is TGTGCCAGCCGCCGGGGGCATAGCAATCAGCCCCAGCATTTT.

The chain employs TRBV6-1 and TRBJ1-3; 7 bases fit TRBD1. Germline assignment: CDR1 MNHNS and CDR2 SASEGT. The J segment lost 4 bases and the V segment lost 0 bases, leaving 3 bases of the junction unmatched. The CDR3 is made up of 15 amino acids. For the CDR3, the DNA is TGTGCCAGCAGTGAAGCAACAGGGGACGGAAACACCATATATTTT. Its translation is CASSEATGDGNTIYF.

Only one count was recorded for this clone. The chain has TRBV7-8 and TRBJ1-1; the D gene is possibly TRBD1 (5 bases). Germline CDR1 reads SGHVS; CDR2 reads FQNEAQ. CDR3 length: 14 residues. Trimming took off 2 bases at V and 4 bases at J, with 11 bases between the two ends. In nucleotides, the CDR3 is TGTGCCAGCAGCTTATGGGCAGGGCTCACTGAAGCTTTCTTT. It specifies CASSLWAGLTEAFF.

The chain recombines TRBV30 with TRBJ1-2, with no clear D. The CDR3 contains 14 residues. V was pared by 3 bases and J by 5 bases, with 16 bases between. Germline lookup yields CDR1 GTSNPN and CDR2 SVGIG (reference sequence). CDR3 sequence: CAWSVMGSAYGYTF. The CDR3 DNA follows: TGTGCCTGGAGCGTCATGGGCAGCGCGTATGGCTACACCTTC.

The rearrangement uses TRBV6-6 and TRBJ2-7; tentatively, D is TRBD1 (6 bases). CDR1 is MNHNY and CDR2 is SVGAGI in the germline V gene (reference sequence). This CDR3 comprises 16 residues. V was shortened by 2 bases and J by 5 bases, with 19 bases between the two germline ends. The DNA for the CDR3 is TGTGCCAGCAGTTACGGGCCCCAGGGGAATCAGGACGAGCAGTACTTC. Its translation: CASSYGPQGNQDEQYF.

The chain combines TRBV27 with TRBJ2-5; 10 nucleotides align to TRBD2. Germline CDR1 is MNHEY and CDR2 is SMNVEV (reference sequence). The CDR3 runs to 13 residues. The trim removed 6 bases at V and 5 bases at J, leaving 3 bases unmatched. The CDR3 region is CASRAGGQETQYF. CDR3 DNA sequence: TGTGCCAGCAGAGCGGGAGGGCAGGAGACCCAGTACTTC.

The rearrangement joins TRBV4-1 to TRBJ2-7, with 11 bases fitting TRBD1. Looked up from germline, CDR1 is MGHRA and CDR2 is YSYEKL. This CDR3 spans 16 amino acids. The junction had 7 bases not matched to a gene; V was cut back by 4 bases and J by 2 bases. The CDR3 spells CASSRDPGQGAYEQYF. In nucleotides, the CDR3 is TGCGCCAGCAGCCGAGACCCGGGACAGGGGGCCTACGAGCAGTACTTC.

The V gene is TRBV19, the J gene TRBJ2-7; TRBD1 aligns across 9 bases. J gave up 4 bases and V 5 bases, and 6 bases lay outside the gene matches. Germline V gives CDR1 LNHDA, CDR2 SQIVND (reference sequence). The CDR3 sequence is 14 residues long. As DNA, the CDR3 is TGTGCCAGTAGTCCACGACAGGGGGAATACGAGCAGTACTTC. It yields the protein CASSPRQGEYEQYF.

The gene calls are TRBV19 and TRBJ1-5; D call uncertain. Trimming cost V 3 bases and J 3 bases, with 15 bases left between them. Germline V gene sequence: CDR1 LNHDA, CDR2 SQIVND (reference sequence). The CDR3 runs to 16 residues. CDR3 sequence: CASSISSTIYNQPQHF. CDR3 in DNA: TGTGCCAGTAGTATCTCATCTACAATATACAATCAGCCCCAGCATTTT.